The present T cell receptor beta chain was sequenced within a study of shared clonotypes between healthy human individuals. Overall study context: The people who gave samples were a couple of women and a few men aged 18 to 49. Researchers assigned three CD4 naive, three CD4 memory, two CD8 naive and one CD8 memory plate to each donor.

This CDR3 has 14 amino acids. The germline V and J ends were trimmed by 0 bases and 7 bases, with 12 bases remaining between them. The germline V gene has CDR1 LNHNV and CDR2 YYDKDF (reference sequence). CD45RO-negative, CCR7-selected cells formed the naive CD8 fraction, which excluded terminally differentiated effector memory CD45RA+ cells. Assay runs were performed at deep level. The genomic DNA of each subset was split evenly across several immunoSEQ plates. Generated by immunoSEQ multiplex PCR, the TCRdb table keeps only in-frame clones and is missing some. Of roughly 590,000 clones in the sample, 95% were seen once.

The chain is built from TRBV15 and TRBJ1-2; D not certain. Sequencing input: naive CD8+ T cells sorted from blood. The receptor comes from a woman aged 25 to 39 in good health. CDR3 residues: CATSRDLADSGYTF. In nucleotides, the CDR3 is TGTGCCACCAGCAGAGATCTGGCAGATTCTGGCTACACCTTC.